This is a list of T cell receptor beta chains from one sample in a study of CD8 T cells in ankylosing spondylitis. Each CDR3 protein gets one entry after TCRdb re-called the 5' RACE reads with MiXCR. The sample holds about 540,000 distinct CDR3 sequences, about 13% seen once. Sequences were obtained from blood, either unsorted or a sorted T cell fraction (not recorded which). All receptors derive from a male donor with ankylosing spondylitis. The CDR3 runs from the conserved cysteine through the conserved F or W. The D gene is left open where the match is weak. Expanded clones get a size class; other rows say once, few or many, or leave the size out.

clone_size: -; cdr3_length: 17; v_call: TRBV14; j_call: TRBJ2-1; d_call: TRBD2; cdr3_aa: CASTSGWLAGGMAEQFF; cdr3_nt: TGTGCCAGCACCTCAGGGTGGCTAGCGGGAGGCATGGCTGAGCAGTTCTTC
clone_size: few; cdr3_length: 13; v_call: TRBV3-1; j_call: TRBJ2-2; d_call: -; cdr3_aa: CASSQDNTGELFF; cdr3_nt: TGTGCCAGCAGCCAAGATAACACCGGGGAGCTGTTTTTT
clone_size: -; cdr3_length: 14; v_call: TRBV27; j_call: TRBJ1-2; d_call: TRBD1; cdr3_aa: CASSFTGGGYGYTF; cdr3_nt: TGTGCCAGCAGTTTTACAGGGGGAGGTTATGGCTACACCTTC
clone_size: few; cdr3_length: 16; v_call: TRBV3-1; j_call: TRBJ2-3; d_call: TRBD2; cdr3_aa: CASSLGSGSSTDTQYF; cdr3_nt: TGTGCCAGCAGTCTAGGTAGCGGGAGTAGCACAGATACGCAGTATTTT
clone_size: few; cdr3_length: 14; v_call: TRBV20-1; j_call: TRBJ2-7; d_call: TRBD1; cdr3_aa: CSALRQGATYEQYF; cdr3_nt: TGCAGTGCCCTTAGACAGGGGGCTACCTACGAGCAGTACTTC
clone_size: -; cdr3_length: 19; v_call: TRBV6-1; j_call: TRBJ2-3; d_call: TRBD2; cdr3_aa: CASSPTLTLLAGDRNTQYF; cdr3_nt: TGTGCCAGCAGTCCCACTCTGACCCTACTAGCGGGAGATCGAAATACGCAGTATTTT
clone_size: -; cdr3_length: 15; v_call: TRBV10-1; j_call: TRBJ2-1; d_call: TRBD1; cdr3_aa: CASSESGQGYNEQFF; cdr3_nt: TGCGCCAGCAGTGAGTCGGGACAGGGGTACAATGAGCAGTTCTTC
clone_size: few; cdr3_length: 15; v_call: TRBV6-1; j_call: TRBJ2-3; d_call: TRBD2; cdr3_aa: CASRRGAGVTDTQYF; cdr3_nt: TGTGCCAGCAGGCGGGGAGCGGGAGTTACAGATACGCAGTATTTT
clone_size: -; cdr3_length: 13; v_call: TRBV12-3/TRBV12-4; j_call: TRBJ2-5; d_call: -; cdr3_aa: CASSRRGEETQYF; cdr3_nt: TGTGCCAGCTCCCGGAGGGGTGAGGAGACCCAGTACTTC
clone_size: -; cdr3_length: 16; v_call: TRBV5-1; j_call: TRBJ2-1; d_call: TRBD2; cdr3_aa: CASSTRLAALYNEQFF; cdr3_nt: TGCGCCAGCAGCACGAGACTAGCGGCTCTTTACAATGAGCAGTTCTTC
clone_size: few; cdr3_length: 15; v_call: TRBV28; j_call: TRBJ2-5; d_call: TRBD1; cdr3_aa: CASSKRQGGRETQYF; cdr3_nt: TGTGCCAGCAGTAAGAGACAGGGGGGCAGGGAGACCCAGTACTTC
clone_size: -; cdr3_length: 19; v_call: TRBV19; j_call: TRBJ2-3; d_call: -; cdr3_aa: CASTNRRRGPEGATDTQYF; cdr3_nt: TGTGCCAGTACCAATAGAAGGAGAGGACCCGAAGGCGCCACAGATACGCAGTATTTT
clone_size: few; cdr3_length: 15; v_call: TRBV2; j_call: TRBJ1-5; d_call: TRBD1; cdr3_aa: CASSGETGGVGPQHF; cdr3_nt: TGTGCCAGCAGTGGAGAGACAGGGGGTGTTGGGCCCCAGCATTTT
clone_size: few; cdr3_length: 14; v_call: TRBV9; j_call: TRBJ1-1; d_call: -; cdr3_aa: CASRPREGRTEAFF; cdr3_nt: TGTGCCAGCAGACCTAGAGAGGGGAGGACTGAAGCTTTCTTT
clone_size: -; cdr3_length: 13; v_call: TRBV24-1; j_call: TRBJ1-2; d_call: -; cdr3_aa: CATSVGANYGYTF; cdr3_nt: TGTGCCACCAGTGTGGGTGCCAACTATGGCTACACCTTC
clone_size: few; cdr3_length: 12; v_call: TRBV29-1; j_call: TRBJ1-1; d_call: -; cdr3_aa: CSVEGFRTEAFF; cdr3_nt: TGCAGCGTCGAGGGGTTTCGGACTGAAGCTTTCTTT
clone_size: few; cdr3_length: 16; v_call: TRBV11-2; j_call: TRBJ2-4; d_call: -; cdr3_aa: CASSSRTDLAKNIQYF; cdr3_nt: TGTGCCAGCAGCTCGCGGACAGATCTAGCCAAAAACATTCAGTACTTC
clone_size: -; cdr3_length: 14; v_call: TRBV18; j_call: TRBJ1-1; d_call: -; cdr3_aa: CASSPEGGDTEAFF; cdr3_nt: TGTGCCAGCTCACCCGAGGGGGGTGACACTGAAGCTTTCTTT
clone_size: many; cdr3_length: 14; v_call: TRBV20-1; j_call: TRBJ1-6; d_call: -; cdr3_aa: CSAREGFYNSPLHF; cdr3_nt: TGCAGTGCTAGAGAGGGATTCTATAATTCACCCCTCCACTTT
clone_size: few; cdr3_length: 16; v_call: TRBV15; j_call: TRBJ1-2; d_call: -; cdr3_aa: CATSSPWPGREAGYTF; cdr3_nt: TGTGCCACCAGCTCCCCCTGGCCAGGGCGGGAGGCTGGCTACACCTTC
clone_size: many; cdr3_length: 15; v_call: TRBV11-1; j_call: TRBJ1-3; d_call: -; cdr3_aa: CASSPTGGTGNTIYF; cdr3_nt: TGTGCCAGCAGCCCCACCGGGGGAACTGGAAACACCATATATTTT
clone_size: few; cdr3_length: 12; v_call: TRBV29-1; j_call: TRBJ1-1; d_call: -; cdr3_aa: CSVADRNTEAFF; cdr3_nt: TGCAGCGTTGCCGACAGGAACACTGAAGCTTTCTTT
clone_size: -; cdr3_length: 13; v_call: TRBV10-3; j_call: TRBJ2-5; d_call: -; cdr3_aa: CAISGSSRETQYF; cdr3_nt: TGTGCCATCAGTGGATCTAGCAGGGAGACCCAGTACTTC
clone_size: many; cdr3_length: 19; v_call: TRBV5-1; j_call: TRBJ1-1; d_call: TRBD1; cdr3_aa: CASSLASRTGEYLNTEAFF; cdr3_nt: TGCGCCAGCAGCTTGGCCTCAAGGACAGGGGAGTATCTGAACACTGAAGCTTTCTTT
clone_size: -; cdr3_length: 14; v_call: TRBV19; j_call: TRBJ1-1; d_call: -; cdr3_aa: CASSTSGLMTEAFF; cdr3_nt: TGTGCCAGTAGTACATCAGGGTTGATGACTGAAGCTTTCTTT
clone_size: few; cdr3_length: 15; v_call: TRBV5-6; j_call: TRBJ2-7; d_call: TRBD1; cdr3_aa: CASSAIGTAENQQYF; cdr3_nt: TGTGCCAGCAGCGCAATAGGGACAGCCGAGAATCAGCAGTACTTC
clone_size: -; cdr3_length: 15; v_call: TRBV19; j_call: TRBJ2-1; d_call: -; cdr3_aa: CASSIGREWAREQFF; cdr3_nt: TGTGCCAGTAGTATAGGCCGGGAGTGGGCGCGTGAGCAGTTCTTC
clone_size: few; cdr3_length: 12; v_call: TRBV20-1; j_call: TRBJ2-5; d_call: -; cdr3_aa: CSARGTRETQYF; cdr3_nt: TGCAGTGCTAGAGGGACTCGGGAGACCCAGTACTTC
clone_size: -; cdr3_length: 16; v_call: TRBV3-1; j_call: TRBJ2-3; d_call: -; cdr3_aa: CASSQQGFVNTDTQYF; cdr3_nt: TGTGCCAGCAGCCAACAGGGTTTCGTTAATACAGATACGCAGTATTTT
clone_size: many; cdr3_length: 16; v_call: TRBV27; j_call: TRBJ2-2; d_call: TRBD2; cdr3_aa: CASTKRRGSDTGELFF; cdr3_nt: TGTGCCAGCACCAAACGGCGGGGGTCGGACACCGGGGAGCTGTTTTTT